This T cell receptor (beta chain) is from a study of CD4+ T cells in melanoma. Measured with immunoSEQ multiplex PCR; TCRdb has only the in-frame clones, and not every one. In the table there are some 150,000 clones, around 90% of which are singletons. The sequence was collected from a human donor with melanoma.

The CDR3 DNA reads as TGTGCCAGCAGCTTGGACCGCTCTGGAAACACCATATATTTT. It codes for CASSLDRSGNTIYF. The chain recombines TRBV5-4 with TRBJ1-3; D unresolved. The V gene lost 0 bases and the J gene lost 0 bases, with 4 bases spanning the gap. Germline V gene sequence: CDR1 SGHNT, CDR2 YYREEE (reference sequence). The CDR3 is 14 residues long. Complete variable domain (other parts from reference TRBV5-4 and TRBJ1-3): ETGVTQSPTHLIKTRGQQVTLRCSSQSGHNTVSWYQQALGQGPQFIFQYYREEENGRGNFPPRFSGLQFPNYSSELNVNALELDDSALYLCASSLDRSGNTIYFGEGSWLTVV.